This passage covers 32 T cell receptor beta chains from one sample sequenced in a study of T-cell memory formation after mild COVID-19. Each CDR3 protein is one row after TCRdb ran MiXCR on the 5' RACE reads. This sample carries about half a million distinct CDR3 sequences, 18% of them seen once, and the ten largest clones take 9% to 15%. Sequenced material: PBMCs or a T cell subset sorted from them (not recorded which). These receptors originate from an adult woman who had mild COVID-19 (a few samples of this study predate the infection). Cell type and time point are not known.

This clonotype appeared a few times. This rearrangement joins TRBV27 to TRBJ2-5; 8 nucleotides agree with TRBD2. CDR1 and CDR2 (germline): MNHEY, SMNVEV (reference sequence). This CDR3 is built from 15 residues. Trimming removed 4 bases from V and 6 bases from J; junction bases left unmatched: 10. CDR3 region: CASSSTLAGLQTQYF. The CDR3 nucleotides read TGTGCCAGCAGTTCCACCCTAGCGGGCCTACAGACCCAGTACTTC.

The chain employs TRBV11-3 and TRBJ2-1; D perhaps matches TRBD2 (6 bases). Germline lookup yields CDR1 SGHNT and CDR2 YENEEA. The CDR3 length is 17 residues. Between the trimmed V and J ends, which lost 4 bases and 6 bases, there was a span of 22 bases. In DNA, the CDR3 is TGTGCCAGCAGCTCGGAGGGCCGGCGGATGCGCAGCAATGAGCAGTTCTTC. Amino acids: CASSSEGRRMRSNEQFF. Full variable domain (missing parts from reference TRBV11-3 and TRBJ2-1): EAGVVQSPRYKIIEKKQPVAFWCNPISGHNTLYWYLQNLGQGPELLIRYENEEAVDDSQLPKDRFSAERLKGVDSTLKIQPAELGDSAVYLCASSSEGRRMRSNEQFFGPGTRLTVL.

This clonotype turned up a few times. The CDR3 sequence: CASSLGVEVGAFF. In DNA form, the CDR3 reads TGTGCCAGCAGCTTAGGAGTCGAGGTTGGAGCTTTCTTT. The chain recombines TRBV7-8 with TRBJ1-1; D gene uncertain. V gave up 1 base and J gave up 10 bases, with 13 bases separating them. CDR3 length: 13 amino acids. Per germline, CDR1 SGHVS and CDR2 FQNEAQ.

This clonotype was picked up a small number of times. The CDR3 sequence is CATSSRGRGPTGELFF. The CDR3, as DNA: TGTGCCACCAGCAGTCGAGGGCGGGGGCCCACCGGGGAGCTGTTTTTT. This rearrangement joins TRBV15 to TRBJ2-2; D may be TRBD2 (7 bases). Trimming removed 3 bases from V and 4 bases from J, with 15 bases in between. Germline V gives CDR1 LNHNV, CDR2 YYDKDF (reference sequence). This CDR3 region has 16 residues.

The V and J genes are TRBV29-1 and TRBJ2-5, with 10 bases lining up with TRBD1. V lost 5 bases, J lost 7 bases, and 7 bases stayed unmatched. Germline V CDR1 and CDR2: SQVTM, ANQGSEA. The CDR3 totals 13 residues. This chain's CDR3 is CSVPGTGAGTQYF. As DNA, the CDR3 is TGCAGCGTTCCCGGGACAGGGGCAGGGACCCAGTACTTC.

This clonotype came up a few times. This rearrangement joins TRBV24-1 to TRBJ2-2, with D possibly being TRBD1 or TRBD2 (6 bases each). The V and J ends lost 0 bases and 0 bases respectively, with 13 bases between them. The CDR3 is made up of 18 amino acids. Germline-derived CDR1 and CDR2 are KGHDR and SFDVKD. The CDR3 region is CATSDLRQEGANTGELFF. In DNA, the CDR3 is TGTGCCACCAGTGATTTGAGACAGGAGGGCGCGAACACCGGGGAGCTGTTTTTT.

The rearrangement joins TRBV27 to TRBJ1-1; the match to TRBD1 covers 7 bases. Per germline, CDR1 MNHEY and CDR2 SMNVEV (reference sequence). The CDR3 has 16 amino acids. After removal of 5 bases from V and 1 base from J, the junction contained 10 bases not matched to a gene. CDR3 coding DNA: TGTGCCAGCAGTCCCATAGGGCAGGGGGAGAACACTGAAGCTTTCTTT. It specifies CASSPIGQGENTEAFF.

This sequence joins TRBV7-2 and TRBJ2-5, with D unclear. Germline lookup yields CDR1 SGHTA and CDR2 FQGNSA. Trimming left V 1 base short and J 4 bases short, with 10 bases between. This CDR3 has 14 amino acids. The CDR3 reads CASSLVFSGETQYF. The CDR3 DNA sequence: TGTGCCAGCAGCTTAGTATTTAGTGGAGAGACCCAGTACTTC. The full variable domain, with the rest looked up from reference TRBV7-2 and TRBJ2-5, is GAGVSQSPSNKVTEKGKDVELRCDPISGHTALYWYRQSLGQGLEFLIYFQGNSAPDKSGLPSDRFSAERTGGSVSTLTIQRTQQEDSAVYLCASSLVFSGETQYFGPGTRLLVL.

The rearrangement joins TRBV29-1 to TRBJ2-3; TRBD2 matches at 8 bases. CDR3 length: 13 residues. The germline V gene encodes CDR1 SQVTM and CDR2 ANQGSEA. Trimming cost V 7 bases and J 4 bases; bases outside gene matches: 7. Here the CDR3 DNA reads TGCAGCGGCACCGGGACTAGTCCAGATACGCAGTATTTT. It specifies CSGTGTSPDTQYF.

This sequence joins TRBV12-3 or TRBV12-4 and TRBJ2-1; weak D call: TRBD1 (7 bases). The length of the CDR3 is 15 residues. V was trimmed by 6 bases and J by 0 bases, leaving 12 bases between them. The CDR3 nucleotides are TGTGCCAGCAGGGAGGGGGCAACCTCCTACAATGAGCAGTTCTTC. This translates into CASREGATSYNEQFF.

This clonotype was recorded a few times. The V call is TRBV27, the J call TRBJ2-3; D gene ambiguous. Germline loops: CDR1 MNHEY, CDR2 SMNVEV (reference sequence). CDR3 length: 15 residues. The V end was cut by 0 bases, the J end by 1 base, with 8 bases between. The CDR3 coding sequence is TGTGCCAGCAGTTTATCCGGACGGCGCACAGATACGCAGTATTTT. Protein sequence: CASSLSGRRTDTQYF.

The rearrangement joins TRBV5-4 to TRBJ2-5; possibly TRBD2 for D (5 bases). The V end was cut by 3 bases, the J end by 0 bases, with 15 bases between. There are 16 residues in the CDR3. CDR1 and CDR2 (germline): SGHNT, YYREEE (reference sequence). The CDR3 region is CASSSPDGGYQETQYF. CDR3 coding DNA: TGTGCCAGCAGCTCCCCGGACGGCGGGTACCAAGAGACCCAGTACTTC.

This chain connects TRBV2 to TRBJ1-2; D gene unclear. The CDR3 is 12 amino acids. Germline CDR1 and CDR2: SNHLY and FYNNEI. V was clipped by 9 bases and J by 4 bases, with 12 bases between them. The CDR3 reads CASLHIAYGYTF. CDR3 nucleotide sequence: TGTGCCAGTCTCCATATCGCCTATGGCTACACCTTC.

This clonotype was counted between two and nine times. This chain links TRBV4-2 with TRBJ2-3; 10 bases fit TRBD2. Germline assignment: CDR1 LGHNA and CDR2 YNFKEQ. Trimming cost V 2 bases and J 5 bases; bases outside gene matches: 4. The CDR3 extends over 15 amino acids. CDR3 sequence (DNA): TGTGCCAGCAGCCAACTAGCGGGGGAGGTAGATACGCAGTATTTT. Its protein is CASSQLAGEVDTQYF.

This clonotype was found a few times. The V gene is TRBV12-3 or TRBV12-4, the J gene TRBJ2-5; 8 bases fit TRBD2. J gave up 3 bases and V 6 bases, and 12 bases lay outside the gene matches. The CDR3 covers 16 residues. CDR3 nucleotide sequence: TGTGCCAGCAGGTTGCTATTTACGGGGGGGGAAGAGACCCAGTACTTC. Its translation: CASRLLFTGGEETQYF.

The V call is TRBV18, the J call TRBJ2-3; D could derive from TRBD1 or TRBD2 (5 bases each). This CDR3 comprises 14 residues. Trimming shortened V by 1 base and J by 3 bases, and 8 bases separated the two germline ends. Germline CDR1 and CDR2: KGHSH and LQKENI. DNA of the CDR3: TGTGCCAGCTCACCACGGGACGGGACAGATACGCAGTATTTT. It specifies CASSPRDGTDTQYF. The entire variable domain, with the rest obtained from reference TRBV18 and TRBJ2-3, is as follows: NAGVMQNPRHLVRRRGQEARLRCSPMKGHSHVYWYRQLPEEGLKFMVYLQKENIIDESGMPKERFSAEFPKEGPSILRIQQVVRGDSAAYFCASSPRDGTDTQYFGPGTRLTVL.

The rearrangement uses TRBV19 and TRBJ2-7; no definite D call. This CDR3 contains 15 residues. Germline V lookup: CDR1 LNHDA, CDR2 SQIVND (reference sequence). The V gene lost 5 bases and the J gene lost 3 bases, with 17 bases spanning the gap. The CDR3 protein is CASSHLAESGYEQYF. The DNA of the CDR3 is TGTGCCAGTAGTCACTTGGCGGAGTCGGGCTACGAGCAGTACTTC.

The chain has TRBV12-3 or TRBV12-4 and TRBJ1-2; D gene uncertain. V lost 7 bases, J lost 8 bases, and 26 bases lay in between. The CDR3 contains 16 residues. Here the CDR3 DNA reads TGTGCCAGCACTAATCTCAGGAGTACAGTTTTTGAGGGCTACACCTTC. Its translation: CASTNLRSTVFEGYTF.

This sequence joins TRBV10-3 and TRBJ2-1, with 9 bases matching TRBD1. The CDR3 is 14 amino acids. Germline V gene sequence: CDR1 ENHRY, CDR2 SYGVKD. Losses at the gene ends were 6 bases for V and 1 base for J; bases not matched to a gene: 1. The chain's CDR3 is CAISGQGSYNEQFF. For the CDR3, the DNA is TGTGCCATCAGCGGACAGGGGTCCTACAATGAGCAGTTCTTC.

Only a few counts were recorded for this clonotype. The chain joins TRBV24-1 to TRBJ1-2; D remains ambiguous. Looked up from germline, CDR1 is KGHDR and CDR2 is SFDVKD. V lost 2 bases, J lost 5 bases, and 14 bases lay in between. This CDR3 has 15 residues. DNA of the CDR3: TGTGCCACCAGTGATTCCGCTAATGGAGTTTATGGCTACACCTTC. Translated, it gives CATSDSANGVYGYTF.

The rearrangement uses TRBV6-5 and TRBJ1-1, with TRBD1 identical over 7 bases. The CDR3 covers 15 residues. The germline V gene encodes CDR1 MNHEY and CDR2 SVGAGI. V shed 5 bases, J shed 3 bases, and the junction held 9 bases outside the gene matches. In DNA, the CDR3 is TGTGCCAGCAGTCCCGACAGGGTTGGACACACTGAAGCTTTCTTT. Its translation is CASSPDRVGHTEAFF.

This clonotype was detected a few times. The gene calls are TRBV27 and TRBJ2-1; 9 nucleotides align to TRBD2. CDR3 length: 14 residues. J lost 6 bases, V lost 3 bases, and 3 bases had no gene match. CDR1 is MNHEY, CDR2 SMNVEV, per germline (reference sequence). CDR3 nucleotide sequence: TGTGCCAGCAGTTTTGAACTAGCGGGCAATGAGCAGTTCTTC. It specifies CASSFELAGNEQFF.

This clonotype was seen a handful of times. This rearrangement joins TRBV12-3 or TRBV12-4 to TRBJ2-3; the match to TRBD2 covers 7 bases. With V trimmed by 3 bases and J by 0 bases, 3 bases remained unmatched. The CDR3 contains 15 residues. In nucleotides, the CDR3 is TGTGCCAGCAGTTTGTGGGGGGGGAGCACAGATACGCAGTATTTT. It yields the protein CASSLWGGSTDTQYF.

The V call is TRBV18, the J call TRBJ1-1; 12 positions match TRBD1. V lost 2 bases, J lost 7 bases, and 11 bases stayed unmatched. Germline V gives CDR1 KGHSH, CDR2 LQKENI. The CDR3 covers 17 residues. CDR3 in DNA: TGTGCCAGCTCACCATTTTCGGGACAGGGGGCCTCTGTTGAAGCTTTCTTT. Its translation: CASSPFSGQGASVEAFF.

The rearrangement uses TRBV6-6 and TRBJ2-7; 8 bases align to TRBD1. The CDR3 length is 15 residues. Germline V gene sequence: CDR1 MNHNY, CDR2 SVGAGI (reference sequence). V was clipped by 6 bases and J by 1 base; unmatched bases: 8. The chain's CDR3 is CASRPRDRQSYEQYF. CDR3 bases: TGTGCCAGCAGACCCCGGGACAGGCAATCCTACGAGCAGTACTTC.

Only a few counts were recorded for this clonotype. The rearrangement links TRBV7-9 to TRBJ2-3, with unresolved D. Germline CDR1 SEHNR, CDR2 FQNEAQ (reference sequence). Trimming shortened V by 7 bases and J by 3 bases, and 5 bases separated the two germline ends. CDR3 length: 11 amino acids. The CDR3 DNA follows: TGTGCCAGCACCCAGACAGATACGCAGTATTTT. Protein sequence: CASTQTDTQYF.

This clonotype was seen a few times. CDR3: CASSPFGRASSYEQYF. CDR3 DNA sequence: TGTGCCAGCAGCCCCTTTGGCCGGGCGAGCTCCTACGAGCAGTACTTC. The gene calls are TRBV7-6 and TRBJ2-7, with D unclear. This CDR3 comprises 16 residues. Trimming removed 5 bases at V and 0 bases at J, with 17 bases between. Germline V gene data show CDR1 as SGHVS and CDR2 as FNYEAQ.

Many counts were recorded for this clonotype. The chain carries TRBV10-3 and TRBJ2-7; 7 bases line up with TRBD2. The germline V gene has CDR1 ENHRY and CDR2 SYGVKD. This CDR3 comprises 12 residues. Losses at the gene ends were 5 bases for V and 9 bases for J; bases not matched to a gene: 7. CDR3 region: CAISQTPGGQYF. The CDR3 DNA follows: TGTGCCATCAGTCAGACTCCGGGAGGGCAGTACTTC.

The chain combines TRBV5-1 with TRBJ2-3, with 7 positions matching TRBD1. With 3 bases clipped from V and 8 bases from J, the junction kept 3 bases outside the gene matches. The CDR3 is made up of 12 amino acids. The germline CDR1 and CDR2 sequences are SGHRS and YFSETQ. CDR3 region: CASSWDRATQYF. Here the CDR3 DNA reads TGCGCCAGCAGCTGGGACAGAGCTACGCAGTATTTT.

This clonotype was found many times. The chain uses TRBV19 and TRBJ2-2; 8 bases align to TRBD1. The CDR3 has 15 residues. Germline V CDR1 and CDR2: LNHDA, SQIVND (reference sequence). Trimming at V came to 8 bases and at J to 2 bases, leaving 7 bases not matched to a gene. This CDR3 is CASRKDRVNTGELFF. The CDR3 DNA sequence: TGTGCCAGTCGAAAGGACAGGGTAAACACCGGGGAGCTGTTTTTT.

This clonotype was observed a few times. The rearrangement links TRBV30 to TRBJ1-1, with TRBD1 identical over 7 bases. J lost 6 bases, V lost 3 bases, and 7 bases had no gene match. This CDR3 comprises 13 residues. Germline V gene data show CDR1 as GTSNPN and CDR2 as SVGIG (reference sequence). As DNA, the CDR3 is TGTGCCTGGAGGTCGCAGGGGGTCTCTGAAGCTTTCTTT. It yields the protein CAWRSQGVSEAFF.

J is TRBJ2-1 and V is TRBV29-1; the D is unclear. Looked up from germline, CDR1 is SQVTM and CDR2 is ANQGSEA. V was trimmed by 7 bases and J by 0 bases, leaving 25 bases between them. The CDR3 extends over 18 amino acids. The CDR3: CSAGWFSRAKSSYNEQFF. The CDR3 DNA follows: TGCAGCGCTGGATGGTTTTCCCGTGCGAAGAGCTCCTACAATGAGCAGTTCTTC.